These T cell receptor beta chains were read from a single sample in a study of cytomegalovirus exposure and HLA in healthy donors. The protocol was immunoSEQ multiplex PCR, while the TCRdb copy is restricted to in-frame clones and leaves out a portion. The sample has under 140,000 clones, about 86% seen once. The specimen sequenced was PBMCs. Receptors originate from a man aged 35 to 55 in good health and CMV-seronegative. CDR3s include the opening cysteine and the closing phenylalanine or tryptophan. D genes are given only for firm matches. The size of a clone is reported for some rows only, either as once, few or many, or as a class for expanded clones.

>TRBV30|TRBD1|TRBJ1-4|-
TGTGCCTGGAGTGCAGACGACAGGGGAAATGAAAAACTGTTTTTT
CAWSADDRGNEKLFF
>TRBV6-5|-|TRBJ2-7|-
TGTGCCAGCACCCGGGGCTACGAGCAGTACTTC
CASTRGYEQYF
>TRBV7-3|-|TRBJ1-5|-
TGTGCCAGCAGCTTATGGGAGGGTCAGCCCCAGCATTTT
CASSLWEGQPQHF
>TRBV7-2|-|TRBJ1-3|once
TGTGCCAGCAGCCCAGGGTCCGAAAACACCATATATTTT
CASSPGSENTIYF
>TRBV5-1|-|TRBJ2-7|-
TGCGCCAGCAGCTTGGCGCAGGGAAGCTCCTACGAGCAGTACTTC
CASSLAQGSSYEQYF
>TRBV5-1|TRBD2|TRBJ2-5|-
TGCGCCAGCAGCTTCGGGACTAGCGGGGAAGAGACCCAGTACTTC
CASSFGTSGEETQYF
>TRBV6-5|TRBD2|TRBJ2-7|-
TGTGCCAGCAGCCCCGGGCCCGGCGGGGGTTACGAGCAGTACTTC
CASSPGPGGGYEQYF
>TRBV6-1|TRBD1|TRBJ1-5|-
TGTGCCAGCAGACCGGGACAGGGGACTCAGCCCCAGCATTTT
CASRPGQGTQPQHF
>TRBV27|-|TRBJ2-5|-
TGTGCCAGCAGTCTTGGCAAGACCCAGTACTTC
CASSLGKTQYF
>TRBV7-2|-|TRBJ2-7|-
TGTGCCAGCAGCTTAGGGTCAGGGGTCGAGCAGTACTTC
CASSLGSGVEQYF
>TRBV28|TRBD1|TRBJ1-1|once
TGTGCCAGCAGTTCCCCGGGACAGCCTCCGGAGACAGCTTTCTTT
CASSSPGQPPETAFF
>TRBV7-9|-|TRBJ1-1|-
TGTGCCAGCAGCTTAGTCGTGAACACTGAAGCTTTCTTT
CASSLVVNTEAFF
>TRBV28|TRBD1|TRBJ1-2|-
TGTGCCAGCAGTTTATTCGGGACAGCTTACTCCTATGGCTACACCTTC
CASSLFGTAYSYGYTF
>TRBV28|TRBD1|TRBJ1-5|few
TGTGCCAGCAGTTACCGGGACAGGGACAATCAGCCCCAGCATTTT
CASSYRDRDNQPQHF
>TRBV5-6|-|TRBJ1-5|-
TGTGCCAGCAGCTTCGGGGGGTCGGCCGAGCCCCAGCATTTT
CASSFGGSAEPQHF
>TRBV19|TRBD1|TRBJ1-4|few
TGTGCCAGCCTAAACAGGGGTAGGGATGAAAAACTGTTTTTT
CASLNRGRDEKLFF
>TRBV2|-|TRBJ1-1|-
TGTGCCAGCAGGGTGCCTCAGGGGTTGGAGGTGAACACTGAAGCTTTCTTT
CASRVPQGLEVNTEAFF
>TRBV2|-|TRBJ1-1|-
TGTGCCAGCAGTGACGGCCCGGGTAGGAACACTGAAGCTTTCTTT
CASSDGPGRNTEAFF